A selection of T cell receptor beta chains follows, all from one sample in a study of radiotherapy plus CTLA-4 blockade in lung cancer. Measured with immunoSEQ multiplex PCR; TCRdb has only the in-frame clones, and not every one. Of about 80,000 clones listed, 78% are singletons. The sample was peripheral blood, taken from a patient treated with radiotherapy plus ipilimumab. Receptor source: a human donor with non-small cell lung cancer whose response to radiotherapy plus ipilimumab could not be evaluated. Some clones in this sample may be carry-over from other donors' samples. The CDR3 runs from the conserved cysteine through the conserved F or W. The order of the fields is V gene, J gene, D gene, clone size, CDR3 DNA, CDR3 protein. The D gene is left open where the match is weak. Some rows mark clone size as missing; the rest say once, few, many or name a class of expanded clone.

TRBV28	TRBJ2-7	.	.	TGTGCCAGCAGTCCCCCGGCAGGGAAGGGGTACTACGAGCAGTACTTC	CASSPPAGKGYYEQYF
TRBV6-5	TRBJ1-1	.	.	TGTGCCAGCAACAGGGACATAGCTTTCTTT	CASNRDIAFF
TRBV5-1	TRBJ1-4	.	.	TGCGCCAGCAGCTTGGCCGCAGGGGCTAAGGAAAAACTGTTTTTT	CASSLAAGAKEKLFF
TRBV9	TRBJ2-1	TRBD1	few	TGTGCCAGCAGCGTAGCTTGGGACAGGGTTTACAATGAGCAGTTCTTC	CASSVAWDRVYNEQFF
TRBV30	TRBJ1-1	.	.	TGTGCCTGGAGTGTTCAGGGGAACACTGAAGCTTTCTTT	CAWSVQGNTEAFF
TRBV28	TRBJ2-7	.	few	TGTGCCAGCAGTTTATTGGCGGGTCTCTACGAGCAGTACTTC	CASSLLAGLYEQYF
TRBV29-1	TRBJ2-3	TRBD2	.	TGCAGCGTCCTAGCGGCCAGCACAGATACGCAGTATTTT	CSVLAASTDTQYF
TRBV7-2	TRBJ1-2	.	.	TGTGCCAGCAGCCAGACAACTTATGGCTACACCTTC	CASSQTTYGYTF
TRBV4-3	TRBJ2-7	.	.	TGCGCCAGCAGCCAAGAGTCCAGACAGAACTACGAGCAGTACTTC	CASSQESRQNYEQYF
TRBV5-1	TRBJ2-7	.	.	TGCGCCAGCAGCTTAGATAACGGCTACGAGCAGTACTTC	CASSLDNGYEQYF
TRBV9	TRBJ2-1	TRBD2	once	TGTGCCAGCAGCGCCCTAGCGGGGACGAGCTCCTACAATGAGCAGTTCTTC	CASSALAGTSSYNEQFF
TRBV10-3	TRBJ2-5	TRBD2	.	TGTGCCATCGGGACTAGCGGGGTGCCACAAGAGACCCAGTACTTC	CAIGTSGVPQETQYF
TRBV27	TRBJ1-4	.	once	TGTGCCAGCAGTTTAGAGGGGGGGCTGGCTGAAAAACTGTTTTTT	CASSLEGGLAEKLFF
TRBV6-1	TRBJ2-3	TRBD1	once	TGTGCCAGCAGTGATTACCAGGACAGGGCCCCCACAGATACGCAGTATTTT	CASSDYQDRAPTDTQYF
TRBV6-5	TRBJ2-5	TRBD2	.	TGTGCCAGCAAATGGACTAGCGGAATCCAAGAGACCCAGTACTTC	CASKWTSGIQETQYF
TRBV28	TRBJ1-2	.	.	TGTGCCAGCAGGGCGACAGAGATTAACTATGGCTACACCTTC	CASRATEINYGYTF
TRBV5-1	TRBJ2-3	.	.	TGCGCCAGCAGCGATGGACGGGACTCATACACAGATACGCAGTATTTT	CASSDGRDSYTDTQYF
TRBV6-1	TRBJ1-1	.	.	TGTGCCAGCAAACAGGGTAGCGCTGAAGCTTTCTTT	CASKQGSAEAFF
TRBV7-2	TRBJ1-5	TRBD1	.	TGTGCCAGCAGCTTATATGTCCCCACAGGGGGTAATCAGCCCCAGCATTTT	CASSLYVPTGGNQPQHF
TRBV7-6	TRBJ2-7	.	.	TGTGCCAGCAGCTTAGCTGCGAACGAGCAGTACTTC	CASSLAANEQYF
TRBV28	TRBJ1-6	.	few	TGTGCCAGCAGTTTATACCTAACGAATTCACCCCTCCACTTT	CASSLYLTNSPLHF
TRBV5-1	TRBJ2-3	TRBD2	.	TGCGCCAGCAGCTTGGTACCTCCGACTAGCGCAGATACGCAGTATTTT	CASSLVPPTSADTQYF
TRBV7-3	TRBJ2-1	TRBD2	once	TGTGCCAGCAGCTTAAGACTAGCGGATTACAATGAGCAGTTCTTC	CASSLRLADYNEQFF
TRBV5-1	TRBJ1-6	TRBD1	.	TGCGCCAGCAGCTTGGCCACGGACAGGGGTGGTTCACCCCTCCACTTT	CASSLATDRGGSPLHF
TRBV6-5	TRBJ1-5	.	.	TGTGCCAGCAGCCCGACAGGAACTAATCAGCCCCAGCATTTT	CASSPTGTNQPQHF
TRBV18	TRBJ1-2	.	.	TGTGCCAGCTCACCAACGGGAACCCATGGCTACACCTTC	CASSPTGTHGYTF
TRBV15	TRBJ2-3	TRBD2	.	TGTGCCACCAGCAGAAGGGGAGAGCGGACTAGCGGGGGGTACACAGATACGCAGTATTTT	CATSRRGERTSGGYTDTQYF
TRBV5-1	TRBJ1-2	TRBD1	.	TGCGCCAGCAGCCGGGACAGGTTGAACTATGGCTACACCTTC	CASSRDRLNYGYTF
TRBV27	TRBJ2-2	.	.	TGTGCCAGCAGGCCGGGCCGCGGGTTTCGTACCGGGGAGCTGTTTTTT	CASRPGRGFRTGELFF
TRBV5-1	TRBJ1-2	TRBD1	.	TGCGCCAGCAGCTTGGTCGGGGACAGGTCAGGGACCTTC	CASSLVGDRSGTF
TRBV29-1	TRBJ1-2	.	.	TGCAGCGCCGGGGAGGGGGGCCCGGGTGAGGGCTATGGCTACACCTTC	CSAGEGGPGEGYGYTF
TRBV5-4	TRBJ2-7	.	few	TGTGCCAGCAGCTGGGACATCACCTACGAGCAGTACTTC	CASSWDITYEQYF
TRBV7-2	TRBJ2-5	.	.	TGTGCCAGCAGCTTAGGCCCGTCCACGGGCCAAGAGACCCAGTACTTC	CASSLGPSTGQETQYF
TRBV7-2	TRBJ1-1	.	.	TGTGCCAGCAGCTCCCAGGGGTCCGCCACTGAAGCTTTCTTT	CASSSQGSATEAFF
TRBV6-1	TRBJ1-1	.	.	TGTGCCAGCAGCCCCCAGGGAGGGGAGTTGGCTGAAGCTTTCTTT	CASSPQGGELAEAFF
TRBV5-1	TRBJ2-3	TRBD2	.	TGCGCCAGCAGCTTGGCTAGCGGGGCAAAGAGCACAGATACGCAGTATTTT	CASSLASGAKSTDTQYF
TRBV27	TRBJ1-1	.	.	TGTGCCAGCAGTTTATATCTAGGGGGTGGTTACACTGAAGCTTTCTTT	CASSLYLGGGYTEAFF
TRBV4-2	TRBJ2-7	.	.	TGTGCCAGCAGCCACCAAAGTGGGGGAGGTACAACCTACGAGCAGTACTTC	CASSHQSGGGTTYEQYF
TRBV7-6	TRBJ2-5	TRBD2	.	TGTGCCAGCAGCTTAGAGGGGACTAGCCGAAGTGAAGAGACCCAGTACTTC	CASSLEGTSRSEETQYF
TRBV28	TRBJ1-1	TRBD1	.	TGTGCCAGCAGTTCTTTCCGGGACAGGGGTACTGAAGCTTTCTTT	CASSSFRDRGTEAFF
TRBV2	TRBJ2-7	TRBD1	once	TGTGCCAGCAGACAGGGGCCGTCCAAGGCCTACGAGCAGTACTTC	CASRQGPSKAYEQYF
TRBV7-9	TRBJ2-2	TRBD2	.	TGTGCCAGCAGTGACTGGGGGGGCACCGGGGAGCTGTTTTTT	CASSDWGGTGELFF
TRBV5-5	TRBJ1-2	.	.	TGTGCCAGCAGCTTGGTTGGCGGAGCTAACTATGGCTACACCTTC	CASSLVGGANYGYTF
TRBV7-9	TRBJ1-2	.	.	TGTGCCAGCAGCTTCGGGACTGGATATGGCTACACCTTC	CASSFGTGYGYTF
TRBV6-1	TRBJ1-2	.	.	TGTGCCAGCAGTGAAGCGCCCAGTCCCCCGTATGGCTACACCTTC	CASSEAPSPPYGYTF
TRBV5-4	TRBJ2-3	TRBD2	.	TGTGCCAGCAGTCATTATGGACTAGCGGGGACAGATACGCAGTATTTT	CASSHYGLAGTDTQYF
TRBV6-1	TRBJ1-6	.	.	TGTGCCAGCACCCTTTCGGGGAGGGGATCACCCCTCCACTTT	CASTLSGRGSPLHF
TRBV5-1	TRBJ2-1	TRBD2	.	TGCGCCAGCAGCTCACCCGGGGGGGGATACAATGAGCAGTTCTTC	CASSSPGGGYNEQFF
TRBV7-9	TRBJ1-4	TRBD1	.	TGTGCCAGCAGCTTACAGGGGGCGATAAATGAAAAACTGTTTTTT	CASSLQGAINEKLFF
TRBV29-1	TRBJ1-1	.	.	TGCAGCGTTGAACAGGGTAGAATAAGTTTCACTGAAGCTTTCTTT	CSVEQGRISFTEAFF
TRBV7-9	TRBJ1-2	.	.	TGTGCCAGCAGACTGCTTCAGGGTGGAGGCTACACCTTC	CASRLLQGGGYTF
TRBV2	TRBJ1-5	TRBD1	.	TGTGCCAGCAGTCCCGGGACAGTGAGTCAGCCCCAGCATTTT	CASSPGTVSQPQHF